Below, 11 T cell receptor beta chains from the same sample are listed, as sequenced in a study of early T cells in non-severe SARS-CoV-2 infection. TCRdb ran MiXCR on the 5' RACE reads and lists one entry per CDR3 protein. The table records under 45,000 distinct CDR3 sequences, approximately 7.9% of them present only once. Sequenced material: whole blood, taken at baseline. These receptors were collected from an adult who was a healthcare worker with PCR-confirmed SARS-CoV-2 infection or an uninfected control (not recorded which).

This clonotype was seen at least ten times. The V gene is TRBV2, the J gene TRBJ2-1, with TRBD2 identical over 11 bases. Germline CDR1 SNHLY, CDR2 FYNNEI. There are 14 residues in the CDR3. V trimming: 2 bases; J trimming: 10 bases; junction bases outside the gene matches: 4. The CDR3 coding sequence is TGTGCCAGCAGTGAAACTAGCGGGGGCATCGAGCAGTTCTTC. This sequence encodes CASSETSGGIEQFF.

This clonotype was seen ten or more times. The chain links TRBV7-3 to TRBJ1-1, with 7 nucleotides matching TRBD1. Germline lookup yields CDR1 SGHTA and CDR2 FQGTGA. V was pared by 5 bases and J by 12 bases, with 12 bases of the junction left unmatched. This CDR3 comprises 13 residues. The CDR3 bases are TGTGCCAGCAGCGCAGAACAGGGGCAGGGGACTTTCTTT. This gives the protein CASSAEQGQGTFF.

Many counts were recorded for this clonotype. The CDR3 loop is CASSNSYEQYF. The CDR3 nucleotides read TGTGCCAGCAGCAACAGCTACGAGCAGTACTTC. The chain has TRBV14 and TRBJ2-7; D remains ambiguous. CDR1 is SGHDN, CDR2 FVKESK, per germline. The V gene lost 5 bases and the J gene lost 3 bases, with 5 bases spanning the gap. This CDR3 has 11 amino acids.

V usage is TRBV12-3 or TRBV12-4 and J usage is TRBJ1-3, with no clear D. V was clipped by 6 bases and J by 4 bases, with 19 bases between them. The CDR3 has 16 residues. This CDR3 is CASSPPDGVRGNTIYF. DNA of the CDR3: TGTGCCAGCAGCCCTCCGGACGGGGTCCGAGGAAACACCATATATTTT.

This clonotype was recorded many times. V and J are TRBV13 and TRBJ1-1; the match to TRBD1 covers 10 bases. CDR3 size: 15 residues. The junction had 7 bases not matched to a gene; V was cut back by 4 bases and J by 5 bases. Germline V CDR1 and CDR2: PRHDT, FYEKMQ (reference sequence). The chain's CDR3 is CASSSRQGAYTEAFF. In nucleotides, the CDR3 is TGTGCCAGCAGCTCCAGACAGGGGGCGTATACTGAAGCTTTCTTT.

This clonotype showed up just a few times. The chain employs TRBV20-1 and TRBJ2-3, with 7 bases fitting TRBD2. This CDR3 is 14 amino acids long. CDR1 DFQATT and CDR2 SNEGSKA come from the germline V gene (reference sequence). V lost 6 bases and J lost 4; bases outside the gene matches: 10. In DNA, the CDR3 is TGCAGTGCCCCGAGAAGCGGGGCCCCAGATACGCAGTATTTT. It specifies CSAPRSGAPDTQYF.

This clonotype was recorded at least ten times. J is TRBJ2-5 and V is TRBV29-1, with D uncertain. Per the germline V gene, CDR1 is SQVTM and CDR2 is ANQGSEA. This CDR3 region has 13 residues. The V and J ends lost 4 bases and 3 bases respectively, with 12 bases between them. CDR3 nucleotide sequence: TGCAGCGTTGCTTACCCGGGTAAAGAGACCCAGTACTTC. Its protein product is CSVAYPGKETQYF.

The chain recombines TRBV7-2 with TRBJ2-7, with D possibly TRBD2 on 7 matching bases. Germline V lookup: CDR1 SGHTA, CDR2 FQGNSA. Trimming took 3 bases from V and 2 from J, leaving 11 bases between them. This CDR3 is 14 amino acids long. The CDR3 DNA reads as TGTGCCAGCAGCTTGGCGCGGGGGCCCTACGAGCAGTACTTC. Translating it yields CASSLARGPYEQYF.

The chain couples TRBV27 to TRBJ1-2; 8 bases line up with TRBD1. Germline CDR1 MNHEY, CDR2 SMNVEV (reference sequence). There are 15 residues in the CDR3. Trimming at V came to 0 bases and at J to 2 bases, leaving 2 bases not matched to a gene. This chain's CDR3 is CASSLSGTGNYGYTF. The CDR3 region has the DNA TGTGCCAGCAGTTTATCAGGGACAGGCAACTATGGCTACACCTTC.

The J gene is TRBJ2-5, the V gene TRBV20-1; D not resolved. This CDR3 region has 11 residues. Trimming removed 4 bases from V and 1 base from J, with 4 bases in between. Germline V lookup: CDR1 DFQATT, CDR2 SNEGSKA (reference sequence). The CDR3 region is CSATFQETQYF. In DNA, the CDR3 is TGCAGTGCTACATTCCAAGAGACCCAGTACTTC.

This clonotype was recorded many times. This chain joins TRBV20-1 and TRBJ2-1; 7 bases agree with TRBD1. The J segment lost 4 bases and the V segment lost 0 bases, leaving 6 bases of the junction unmatched. The CDR3 covers 15 residues. CDR1 and CDR2 from the germline V gene are DFQATT and SNEGSKA (reference sequence). Here the CDR3 reads CSARDIDRDYNEQFF. The CDR3 DNA sequence: TGCAGTGCTAGAGATATCGACAGGGATTACAATGAGCAGTTCTTC.